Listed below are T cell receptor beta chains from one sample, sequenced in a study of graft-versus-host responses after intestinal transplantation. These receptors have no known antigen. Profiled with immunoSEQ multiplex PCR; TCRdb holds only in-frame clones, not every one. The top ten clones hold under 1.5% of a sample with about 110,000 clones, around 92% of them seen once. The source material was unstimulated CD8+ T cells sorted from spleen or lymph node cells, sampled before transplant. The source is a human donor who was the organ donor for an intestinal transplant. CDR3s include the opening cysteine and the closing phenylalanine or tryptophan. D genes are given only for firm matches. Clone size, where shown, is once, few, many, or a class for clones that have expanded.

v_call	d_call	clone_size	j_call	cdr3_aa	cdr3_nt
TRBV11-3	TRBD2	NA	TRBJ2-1	CASSPTSGVSYNEQFF	TGTGCCAGCAGCCCGACTAGCGGGGTCTCCTACAATGAGCAGTTCTTC
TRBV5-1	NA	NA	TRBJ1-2	CASSLGVGAHGYTF	TGCGCCAGCAGCTTGGGCGTCGGAGCCCATGGCTACACCTTC
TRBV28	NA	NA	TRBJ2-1	CASSLARGINEQFF	TGTGCCAGCAGTTTGGCCAGGGGCATCAATGAGCAGTTCTTC
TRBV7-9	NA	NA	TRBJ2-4	CASSSPVTVPKNIQYF	TGTGCCAGCAGCTCTCCCGTGACCGTCCCCAAAAACATTCAGTACTTC
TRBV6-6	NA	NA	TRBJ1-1	CASSPADGNTEAFF	TGTGCCAGCAGTCCGGCCGACGGGAACACTGAAGCTTTCTTT
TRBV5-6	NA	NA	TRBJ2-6	CASSLGPSLSGANVLTF	TGTGCCAGCAGCTTGGGACCAAGTCTCTCTGGGGCCAACGTCCTGACTTTC
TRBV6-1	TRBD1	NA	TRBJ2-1	CASNGPGQGNNEQFF	TGTGCCAGCAACGGGCCGGGACAGGGGAACAATGAGCAGTTCTTC
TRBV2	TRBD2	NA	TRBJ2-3	CASSASGGTDTQYF	TGTGCCAGCAGTGCTAGCGGAGGCACAGATACGCAGTATTTT
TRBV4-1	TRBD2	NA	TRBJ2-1	CASSQEVLAGGPDYNEQFF	TGCGCCAGCAGCCAAGAAGTTCTAGCGGGAGGGCCCGACTACAATGAGCAGTTCTTC
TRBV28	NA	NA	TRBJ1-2	CASSLPGGYGYTF	TGTGCCAGCAGTTTACCCGGGGGATATGGCTACACCTTC
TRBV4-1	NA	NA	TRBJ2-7	CASSQIGSGVSSYEQYF	TGCGCCAGCAGCCAAATCGGTTCAGGTGTGAGCTCCTACGAGCAGTACTTC
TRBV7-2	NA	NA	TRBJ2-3	CASSLALAYSTDTQYF	TGTGCCAGCAGCTTAGCGCTAGCGTATAGCACAGATACGCAGTATTTT
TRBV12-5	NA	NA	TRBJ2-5	CASGLGQSSQETQYF	TGTGCTAGTGGTTTGGGGCAGTCCTCACAAGAGACCCAGTACTTC
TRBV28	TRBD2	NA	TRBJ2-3	CASSPTSGSTDTQYF	TGTGCCAGCAGTCCGACTAGCGGGAGCACAGATACGCAGTATTTT
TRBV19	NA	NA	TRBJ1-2	CASSIDPSGYTF	TGTGCCAGTAGTATAGACCCGTCTGGCTACACCTTC
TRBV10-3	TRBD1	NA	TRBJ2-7	CAIGDRVLYEQYF	TGTGCCATCGGGGACAGGGTCCTTTACGAGCAGTACTTC
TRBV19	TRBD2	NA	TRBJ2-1	CASSMTSGNEQFF	TGTGCCAGTAGTATGACTAGCGGCAATGAGCAGTTCTTC
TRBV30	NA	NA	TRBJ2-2	CAWSIGTGELFF	TGTGCCTGGAGTATAGGGACCGGGGAGCTGTTTTTT
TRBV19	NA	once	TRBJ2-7	CASSPDILYEQYF	TGTGCCAGTAGTCCTGACATCCTCTACGAGCAGTACTTC
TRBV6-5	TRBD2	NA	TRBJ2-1	CASSYSAAGDQFF	TGTGCCAGCAGTTACTCTGCCGCGGGAGATCAGTTCTTC
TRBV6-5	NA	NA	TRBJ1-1	CASRWTENTEAFF	TGTGCCAGCAGGTGGACCGAGAACACTGAAGCTTTCTTT
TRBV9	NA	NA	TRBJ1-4	CASSPGTEATNEKLFF	TGTGCCAGCAGCCCCGGGACTGAAGCAACTAATGAAAAACTGTTTTTT
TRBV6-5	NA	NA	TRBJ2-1	CASSYGDRGDEQFF	TGTGCCAGCAGTTATGGGGACCGCGGCGATGAGCAGTTCTTC
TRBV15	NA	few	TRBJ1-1	CATSRDDREAFF	TGTGCCACCAGCAGAGACGACAGGGAAGCTTTCTTT